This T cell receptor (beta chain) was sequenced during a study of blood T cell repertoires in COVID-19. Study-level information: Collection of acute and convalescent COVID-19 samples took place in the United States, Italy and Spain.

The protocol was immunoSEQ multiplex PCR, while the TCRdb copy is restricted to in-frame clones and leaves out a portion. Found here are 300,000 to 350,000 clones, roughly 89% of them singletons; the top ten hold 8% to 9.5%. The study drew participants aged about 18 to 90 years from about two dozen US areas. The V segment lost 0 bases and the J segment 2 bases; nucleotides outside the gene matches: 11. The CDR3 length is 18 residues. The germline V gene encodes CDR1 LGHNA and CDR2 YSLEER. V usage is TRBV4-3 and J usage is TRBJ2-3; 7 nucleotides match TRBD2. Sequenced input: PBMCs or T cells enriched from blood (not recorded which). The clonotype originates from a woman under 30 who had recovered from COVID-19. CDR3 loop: CASSQDGVERGYTDTQYF. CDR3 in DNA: TGCGCCAGCAGCCAAGATGGGGTAGAGCGGGGATACACAGATACGCAGTATTTT.